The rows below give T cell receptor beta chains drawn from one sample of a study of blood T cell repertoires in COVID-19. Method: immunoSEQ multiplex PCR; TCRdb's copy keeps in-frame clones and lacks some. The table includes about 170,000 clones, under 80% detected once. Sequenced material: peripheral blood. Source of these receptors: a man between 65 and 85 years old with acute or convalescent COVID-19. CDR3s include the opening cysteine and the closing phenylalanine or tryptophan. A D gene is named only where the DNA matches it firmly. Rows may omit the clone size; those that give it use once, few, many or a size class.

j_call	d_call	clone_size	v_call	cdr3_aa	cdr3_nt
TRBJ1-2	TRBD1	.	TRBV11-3	CASSSSGTGEGYTF	TGTGCCAGCAGCTCCTCCGGGACAGGGGAGGGCTACACCTTC
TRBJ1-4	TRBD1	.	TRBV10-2	CASSEFGTGAEKLFF	TGCGCCAGCAGTGAGTTCGGGACAGGGGCTGAAAAACTGTTTTTT
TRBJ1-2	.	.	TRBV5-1	CASSLAQVAYGYTF	TGCGCCAGCAGCTTGGCACAGGTTGCCTATGGCTACACCTTC
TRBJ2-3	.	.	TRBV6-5	CASNQLGKPDTQYF	TGTGCCAGCAACCAACTAGGGAAACCAGATACGCAGTATTTT
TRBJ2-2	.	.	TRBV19	CASSTRLLGGGELFF	TGTGCCAGTAGTACCCGACTACTAGGGGGCGGGGAGCTGTTTTTT
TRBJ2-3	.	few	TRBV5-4	CASSSGDSPTDTQYF	TGTGCCAGCAGCTCGGGGGACAGCCCCACAGATACGCAGTATTTT
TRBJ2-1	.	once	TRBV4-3	CASSQETGREQFF	TGCGCCAGCAGCCAAGAGACAGGCCGGGAGCAGTTCTTC
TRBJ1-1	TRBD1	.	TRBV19	CASSSGTANTEAFF	TGTGCCAGTAGTTCTGGGACAGCAAACACTGAAGCTTTCTTT
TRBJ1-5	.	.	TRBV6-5	CASSQQQQPQHF	TGTGCCAGCAGTCAACAACAACAGCCCCAGCATTTT
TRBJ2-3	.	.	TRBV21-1	CASSSPAGSASTDTQYF	TGTGCCAGCAGCTCCCCCGCGGGGTCCGCTAGCACAGATACGCAGTATTTT
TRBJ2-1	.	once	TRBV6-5	CASSRGNEQFF	TGTGCCAGCAGCCGGGGTAATGAGCAGTTCTTC
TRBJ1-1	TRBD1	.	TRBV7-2	CASSSWTGLEAFF	TGTGCCAGCAGCTCCTGGACAGGGTTGGAGGCTTTCTTT
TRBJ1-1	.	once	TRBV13	CASSPAPRLVEAFF	TGTGCCAGCAGCCCCGCCCCCCGGTTAGTTGAAGCTTTCTTT
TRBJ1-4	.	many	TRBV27	CASSLDRGGRGKLFF	TGTGCCAGCAGTCTTGACCGCGGGGGGCGGGGAAAACTGTTTTTT
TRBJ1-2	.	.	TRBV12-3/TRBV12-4	CASSRQRGYTF	TGTGCCAGCAGTCGGCAGAGGGGCTACACCTTC
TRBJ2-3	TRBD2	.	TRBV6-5	CASSPQREVGDTQYF	TGTGCCAGCAGTCCCCAGCGGGAGGTAGGAGATACGCAGTATTTT
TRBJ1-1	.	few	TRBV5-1	CASSLGAPGLAFF	TGCGCCAGCAGCTTGGGTGCCCCAGGGTTAGCTTTCTTT
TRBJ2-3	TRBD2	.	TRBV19	CASSIGGGVDTQYF	TGTGCCAGTAGTATCGGCGGGGGTGTAGATACGCAGTATTTT
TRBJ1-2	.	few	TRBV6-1	CASSEPSYGYTF	TGTGCCAGCAGTGAACCCAGCTATGGCTACACCTTC
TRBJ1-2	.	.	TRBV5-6	CASTRRQNYGYTF	TGTGCCAGCACCCGCCGCCAGAACTATGGCTACACCTTC
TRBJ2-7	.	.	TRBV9	CASSPWPGVGQYF	TGTGCCAGCAGCCCTTGGCCGGGAGTCGGGCAGTACTTC
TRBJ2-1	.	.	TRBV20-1	CSAIYSTEQFF	TGCAGTGCCATATATAGTACTGAGCAGTTCTTC